What follows are 31 T cell receptor beta chains derived from one specimen sequenced in a study of cytomegalovirus exposure and HLA in healthy donors. Primers for the PCR totalled 60 Vbeta and 13 Jbeta. The table came from immunoSEQ multiplex PCR; TCRdb's copy has only in-frame clones and leaves some out. The sample holds some 110,000 clones; about 79% are singletons and the top ten take 5% to 6.5%. Sequences were obtained from PBMCs. Source of these receptors: a man in his sixties in good health and CMV-seropositive.

The chain combines TRBV18 with TRBJ1-2; the D gene is possibly TRBD1 (6 bases). The CDR3 totals 14 residues. Per germline, CDR1 KGHSH and CDR2 LQKENI. V was cut by 5 bases and J by 0 bases, with 10 bases left in between. In DNA form, the CDR3 reads TGTGCCAGCTCAAGAGAGGGGGCTAACTATGGCTACACCTTC. Protein sequence: CASSREGANYGYTF.

The genes are TRBV7-7 and TRBJ2-5; D possibly corresponds to TRBD2 (6 bases). Deletions cut 5 bases from V and 4 bases from J, with 11 bases between. CDR1 and CDR2 from the germline V gene are SSHAT and FNYEAQ (reference sequence). The CDR3 length is 13 residues. The chain's CDR3 is CASSPGGTETQYF. The DNA of the CDR3 is TGTGCCAGCAGCCCAGGAGGGACAGAGACCCAGTACTTC.

This chain links TRBV9 with TRBJ1-5, with D tentatively TRBD1 (5 bases). V dropped 4 bases and J dropped 7 bases, with 12 bases sitting between them. The CDR3 sequence is 13 residues long. Germline CDR1 and CDR2: SGDLS and YYNGEE. The CDR3 DNA reads as TGTGCCAGCAGCAAAGGGGTTGGGCAGCCCCAGCATTTT. It specifies CASSKGVGQPQHF.

The chain uses TRBV4-1 and TRBJ2-5; 8 bases are a match to TRBD2. CDR1 is MGHRA and CDR2 is YSYEKL in the germline V gene. CDR3 length: 17 residues. Trimming took 0 bases from V and 1 from J; bases not matched to a gene: 7. CDR3 sequence reads: CASSQDPAGALQETQYF. The CDR3 coding sequence is TGCGCCAGCAGCCAAGATCCAGCGGGGGCCCTCCAAGAGACCCAGTACTTC.

The chain has TRBV10-1 and TRBJ1-1; 7 positions agree with TRBD1. CDR1 and CDR2 from the germline V gene are WNHNN and SYGVQD (reference sequence). The V segment lost 10 bases and the J segment 6 bases; nucleotides outside the gene matches: 14. The CDR3 consists of 14 residues. The CDR3 loop reads CATDTRGAGPEAFF. The DNA for the CDR3 is TGCGCCACCGATACCAGGGGGGCCGGTCCTGAAGCTTTCTTT.

DNA for the CDR3: TGTGCCAGCAGCCCCAGGGGCCCCCCGAATCAGCCCCAGCATTTT. It is translated as CASSPRGPPNQPQHF. The chain employs TRBV7-9 and TRBJ1-5; TRBD1 might be the D (6 bases). CDR3 size: 15 residues. Germline CDR1 is SEHNR and CDR2 is FQNEAQ (reference sequence). V was clipped by 5 bases and J by 4 bases, with 15 bases between them.

The V call is TRBV2, the J call TRBJ1-6, with a tentative D call TRBD1 (6 bases). V dropped 6 bases and J dropped 10 bases, with 25 bases sitting between them. The CDR3 contains 17 residues. Germline V gene lookup returns CDR1 SNHLY and CDR2 FYNNEI. In DNA, the CDR3 is TGTGCCAGCAGGGCCCGGGGGGCGGAGAAAAGACGGTCACCCCTCCACTTT. Translating it yields CASRARGAEKRRSPLHF.

V usage is TRBV5-1 and J usage is TRBJ2-2; TRBD2 matches at 10 bases. The V gene end was trimmed by 0 bases and the J gene end by 3 bases; junction bases not matched to a gene: 5. The CDR3 is made up of 17 amino acids. From germline, CDR1 is SGHRS and CDR2 YFSETQ. The CDR3 loop is CASSLGPLAGYTGELFF. The CDR3, as DNA: TGCGCCAGCAGCTTGGGTCCACTAGCGGGGTACACCGGGGAGCTGTTTTTT.

The chain uses TRBV28 and TRBJ1-2; D gene uncertain. The V and J ends lost 6 bases and 0 bases respectively, with 8 bases between them. This CDR3 comprises 13 residues. The germline CDR1 and CDR2 sequences are MDHEN and SYDVKM. CDR3 residues: CASSLSSNYGYTF. The CDR3 nucleotides are TGTGCCAGCAGCCTCAGTTCTAACTATGGCTACACCTTC.

The chain employs TRBV15 and TRBJ2-5; possibly TRBD2 for D (5 bases). The length of the CDR3 is 18 residues. From germline, CDR1 is LNHNV and CDR2 YYDKDF (reference sequence). The V and J ends lost 1 base and 3 bases respectively, with 21 bases between them. The CDR3 sequence: CATSRALTISGPKETQYF. CDR3 in DNA: TGTGCCACCAGCAGAGCCCTGACTATTTCCGGCCCCAAAGAGACCCAGTACTTC. The complete variable domain, with remaining parts taken from reference TRBV15 and TRBJ2-5, reads DAMVIQNPRYQVTQFGKPVTLSCSQTLNHNVMYWYQQKSSQAPKLLFHYYDKDFNNEADTPDNFQSRRPNTSFCFLDIRSPGLGDTAMYLCATSRALTISGPKETQYFGPGTRLLVL.

This clone was counted a single time. The rearrangement joins TRBV25-1 to TRBJ1-4, with D perhaps TRBD1 (6 bases). The germline CDR1 and CDR2 sequences are MGHDK and SYGVNS. The CDR3 runs 13 residues. Between the trimmed V and J ends, which lost 9 bases and 14 bases, there was a span of 22 bases. CDR3 loop: CASTPGHMGQLFF. In DNA form, the CDR3 reads TGTGCCAGTACACCGGGACACATGGGTCAGCTGTTTTTT.

The table lists this clone with many counts. The DNA of the CDR3 is TGCGCCAGCAGTGAAAGCGCGGGGCACCTCTCCTACGAGCAGTACTTC. It specifies CASSESAGHLSYEQYF. The chain joins TRBV10-1 to TRBJ2-7, with D possibly matching TRBD2 (6 bases). V was clipped by 3 bases and J by 0 bases, with 15 bases between them. Per the germline V gene, CDR1 is WNHNN and CDR2 is SYGVQD (reference sequence). The CDR3 covers 16 residues.

V and J are TRBV7-9 and TRBJ1-1; 7 bases are a match to TRBD1. Unmatched junction bases numbered 3, after V lost 0 bases and J lost 2 bases. CDR3 size: 15 residues. Germline V gene lookup returns CDR1 SEHNR and CDR2 FQNEAQ (reference sequence). In DNA, the CDR3 is TGTGCCAGCAGCTTAGCCGGGACAGCCAACACTGAAGCTTTCTTT. Its protein is CASSLAGTANTEAFF.

The chain links TRBV6-6 to TRBJ1-1, with TRBD1 identical over 7 bases. Trimming took 5 bases from V and 1 from J; bases not matched to a gene: 4. Germline lookup yields CDR1 MNHNY and CDR2 SVGAGI (reference sequence). This CDR3 region has 14 residues. CDR3 amino acids: CASSAQGGNTEAFF. The CDR3 coding sequence is TGTGCCAGCAGTGCCCAGGGGGGGAACACTGAAGCTTTCTTT.

The rearrangement joins TRBV5-1 to TRBJ2-1; TRBD2 agrees at 10 bases. Germline values: CDR1 SGHRS, CDR2 YFSETQ. V was clipped by 1 base and J by 3 bases; unmatched bases: 1. CDR3 length: 15 amino acids. The chain's CDR3 is CASSLSGGDYNEQFF. DNA of the CDR3: TGCGCCAGCAGCTTGAGCGGGGGGGACTACAATGAGCAGTTCTTC.

The chain employs TRBV11-3 and TRBJ1-2; maybe TRBD1 (5 bases). CDR3 length: 13 residues. The germline gives CDR1 SGHNT, CDR2 YENEEA. V was trimmed by 0 bases and J by 5 bases, leaving 7 bases between them. The CDR3 nucleotides read TGTGCCAGCAGCTTAGAGGCAGGGTATGGCTACACCTTC. This gives the protein CASSLEAGYGYTF.

The J gene is TRBJ1-2, the V gene TRBV28; possible D gene TRBD1, 6 bases. V lost 7 bases and J lost 8, with 17 bases in between. Per the germline V gene, CDR1 is MDHEN and CDR2 is SYDVKM. The CDR3 spans 13 residues. The CDR3 nucleotides are TGTGCCAGCACCACAGGGCCTCAGTGGGGCTACACCTTC. It encodes CASTTGPQWGYTF.

The genes are TRBV29-1 and TRBJ2-7, with 10 bases that match TRBD1. V lost 5 bases to trimming and J lost 4 bases; unmatched junction nucleotides: 8. Per the germline V gene, CDR1 is SQVTM and CDR2 is ANQGSEA. The CDR3 loop spans 14 amino acids. The CDR3 nucleotides are TGCAGCGTTCCACGACAGGGGGCGGGTTACGAGCAGTACTTC. Translating gives CSVPRQGAGYEQYF.

The chain links TRBV6-5 to TRBJ1-2; 8 positions agree with TRBD1. This CDR3 has 12 residues. CDR1 MNHEY and CDR2 SVGAGI come from the germline V gene. The V gene end was trimmed by 6 bases and the J gene end by 8 bases; junction bases not matched to a gene: 5. CDR3 region: CASRRTGSGYTF. The CDR3 region has the DNA TGTGCCAGCAGGCGGACAGGGAGCGGCTACACCTTC.

The rearrangement joins TRBV6-1 to TRBJ1-5, with 8 nucleotides matching TRBD1. Germline values: CDR1 MNHNS, CDR2 SASEGT. CDR3 length: 13 residues. J gave up 6 bases and V 10 bases, and 8 bases lay outside the gene matches. The CDR3 reads CATADREVQPQHF. In DNA, the CDR3 is TGTGCCACCGCGGACAGGGAGGTTCAGCCCCAGCATTTT.

CDR3 sequence: CASSMSSRGYTF. CDR3 in DNA: TGTGCCAGTAGTATGTCCAGTCGTGGCTACACCTTC. V and J are TRBV19 and TRBJ1-2, with D uncertain. V lost 3 bases and J 7 bases, leaving 9 bases between the germline ends. The CDR3 runs to 12 residues. From germline, CDR1 is LNHDA and CDR2 SQIVND (reference sequence). Full variable domain (rest looked up from reference TRBV19 and TRBJ1-2): DGGITQSPKYLFRKEGQNVTLSCEQNLNHDAMYWYRQDPGQGLRLIYYSQIVNDFQKGDIAEGYSVSREKKESFPLTVTSAQKNPTAFYLCASSMSSRGYTFGSGTRLTVV.

The chain couples TRBV14 to TRBJ1-1, with a weak D call TRBD1 (6 bases). Deletions cut 3 bases from V and 2 bases from J, with 13 bases between. CDR1 and CDR2 from the germline V gene are SGHDN and FVKESK. This CDR3 contains 15 residues. CDR3 in amino acids: CASSHYSGTNTEAFF. CDR3 sequence (DNA): TGTGCCAGCAGCCATTACTCCGGGACAAACACTGAAGCTTTCTTT.

There are a few counts of this clone. The chain links TRBV5-4 to TRBJ1-3; D ambiguous. V lost 3 bases to trimming and J lost 4 bases, with 11 bases between them. Germline V lookup: CDR1 SGHNT, CDR2 YYREEE (reference sequence). This CDR3 is built from 14 residues. CDR3 DNA sequence: TGTGCCAGCAGCTCATTCCTAGTCGGAAACACCATATATTTT. Amino acids: CASSSFLVGNTIYF.

The rearrangement uses TRBV30 and TRBJ1-4; D ambiguous. Germline V CDR1 and CDR2: GTSNPN, SVGIG (reference sequence). V lost 2 bases and J lost 0, with 10 bases in between. This CDR3 region has 15 residues. CDR3 sequence: CAWSRDTATNEKLFF. Here the CDR3 DNA reads TGTGCCTGGAGTCGTGACACTGCAACTAATGAAAAACTGTTTTTT.

This chain links TRBV25-1 with TRBJ1-3, with D tentatively TRBD1 (6 bases). V gave up 8 bases and J gave up 4 bases, with 15 bases separating them. Germline V gene lookup returns CDR1 MGHDK and CDR2 SYGVNS. The CDR3 is 14 amino acids. The CDR3 region is CASGPQGRGNTIYF. CDR3 DNA: TGTGCCAGCGGCCCACAGGGAAGAGGAAACACCATATATTTT.

This chain joins TRBV9 and TRBJ1-1; D possibly corresponds to TRBD1 (5 bases). CDR3 length: 14 residues. The V gene's germline CDR1 is SGDLS and CDR2 YYNGEE. V gave up 4 bases and J gave up 1 base, with 11 bases separating them. The CDR3 loop is CASSPRRGNTEAFF. As DNA, the CDR3 is TGTGCCAGCAGCCCAAGGAGGGGGAACACTGAAGCTTTCTTT. The full variable domain, rest sourced from reference TRBV9 and TRBJ1-1, is DSGVTQTPKHLITATGQRVTLRCSPRSGDLSVYWYQQSLDQGLQFLIQYYNGEERAKGNILERFSAQQFPDLHSELNLSSLELGDSALYFCASSPRRGNTEAFFGQGTRLTVV.

CDR3 DNA sequence: TGTGCCAGCTCCGGGACAGGCGTTAGCTCCTATAATTCACCCCTCCACTTT. This codes for CASSGTGVSSYNSPLHF. The rearrangement links TRBV28 to TRBJ1-6; 8 bases align to TRBD1. The CDR3 contains 17 residues. J lost 0 bases, V lost 8 bases, and 9 bases had no gene match. The germline V gene encodes CDR1 MDHEN and CDR2 SYDVKM.

The DNA for the CDR3 is TGTGCCAGCAGTAGCCCCGGACAGGGAGGGGAAAAACTGTTTTTT. As protein: CASSSPGQGGEKLFF. The chain employs TRBV6-5 and TRBJ1-4, with 8 bases fitting TRBD1. The CDR3 contains 15 residues. The V and J ends lost 5 bases and 8 bases, in that order; junction bases with no gene match: 10. CDR1 and CDR2 from the germline V gene are MNHEY and SVGAGI.

This clone was observed a few times. The rearrangement links TRBV7-9 to TRBJ1-1; maybe TRBD1 (6 bases). The V end lost 3 bases, the J end lost 8 bases, and 7 bases lay between the germline ends. The CDR3 has 11 amino acids. Germline values: CDR1 SEHNR, CDR2 FQNEAQ (reference sequence). This CDR3 is CASSFGQEAFF. As DNA, the CDR3 is TGTGCCAGCAGCTTCGGACAGGAAGCTTTCTTT.

V is TRBV2 and J is TRBJ1-5; TRBD1 is a possible D gene (5 bases). Germline V gene data show CDR1 as SNHLY and CDR2 as FYNNEI. The CDR3 spans 13 residues. Trimming removed 9 bases from V and 0 bases from J, with 9 bases in between. The CDR3 DNA reads TGTGCCAGTGAGGACACTAGCAATCAGCCCCAGCATTTT. This encodes CASEDTSNQPQHF.

V and J are TRBV19 and TRBJ1-5, with D possibly matching TRBD1 (6 bases). The ends were cut back, 7 bases at V and 0 bases at J, with 16 bases in the middle. Germline CDR1 LNHDA, CDR2 SQIVND (reference sequence). The CDR3 sequence is 16 residues long. The CDR3 sequence is CASTWGGDNSNQPQHF. CDR3 DNA: TGTGCCAGTACCTGGGGGGGGGACAATAGCAATCAGCCCCAGCATTTT.